Each of the 21 T cell receptor beta chains below was sequenced from the same sample in a study of blood T cells in healthy people across ages. It was with a sample-barcoded 5' primer and a J-beta primer mix that a second PCR of roughly 7 to 12 cycles was run. A single record per CDR3 protein comes from TCRdb applying MiXCR to the 5' RACE reads. The sample has about 1.1 million distinct CDR3 sequences, approximately 38% seen once. Sequences were obtained from blood. The receptors shown here come from a man aged 18 to 30 in good health.

The chain couples TRBV10-3 to TRBJ2-1; 10 bases are a match to TRBD2. Germline assignment: CDR1 ENHRY and CDR2 SYGVKD. V gave up 7 bases and J gave up 6 bases; unmatched junction bases: 9. CDR3 length: 15 residues. This CDR3 reads CAINTLAGVPNEQFF. CDR3 DNA: TGTGCCATCAACACGCTAGCGGGGGTTCCCAATGAGCAGTTCTTC.

V gene TRBV24-1 combines with J gene TRBJ2-1; D might be TRBD1 (5 bases). V gave up 4 bases and J gave up 4 bases, with 16 bases separating them. CDR3 length: 16 amino acids. The germline V gene encodes CDR1 KGHDR and CDR2 SFDVKD. CDR3 residues: CATSDASGLSYNEQFF. The CDR3, as DNA: TGTGCCACCAGTGACGCTTCAGGGCTTTCGTACAATGAGCAGTTCTTC.

This clonotype occurred a few times. The DNA of the CDR3 is TGTGCCAGCAGTTCTGACAGGAGGAGGAGTATTGAGCGGGCTGAAGCTTTCTTT. Protein product: CASSSDRRRSIERAEAFF. The rearrangement uses TRBV28 and TRBJ1-1; the D gene is possibly TRBD1 (6 bases). The CDR3 has 18 residues. Germline CDR1 reads MDHEN; CDR2 reads SYDVKM. With 4 bases removed from V and 6 bases from J, the gap between germline ends came to 27 bases.

Notes on this clonotype: A junction boundary mismatches the germline segment, possibly from a read error. The chain recombines TRBV2 with TRBJ2-1; no reliable D call. The CDR3 has 12 amino acids. Germline V gene lookup returns CDR1 SNHLY and CDR2 FYNNEI. The CDR3 protein is CASSDPNNEKFF. CDR3 sequence (DNA): TGTGCCAGCAGTGATCCCAACAATGAGAAGTTCTTC.

This chain uses TRBV7-2 with TRBJ2-3; D is perhaps TRBD1 (6 bases). CDR1 is SGHTA, CDR2 FQGNSA, per germline. The CDR3 consists of 14 residues. V was cut by 3 bases and J by 3 bases, with 10 bases left in between. Here the CDR3 DNA reads TGTGCCAGCAGCTTCACAGGGAAGACAGATACGCAGTATTTT. Translated, it gives CASSFTGKTDTQYF.

The chain links TRBV7-2 to TRBJ2-1; 9 bases line up with TRBD1. Trimming removed 4 bases from V and 8 bases from J; junction bases left unmatched: 9. Germline CDR1 reads SGHTA; CDR2 reads FQGNSA. The length of the CDR3 is 15 residues. This CDR3 reads CASSSEQGARYEQFF. The CDR3 DNA is TGTGCCAGCAGCTCCGAACAGGGGGCACGCTATGAGCAGTTCTTC.

The chain uses TRBV6-2 or TRBV6-3 and TRBJ2-3; weak D call: TRBD2 (6 bases). CDR1 is MNHEY, CDR2 SVGEGT, per germline. This CDR3 contains 16 residues. V lost 0 bases, J lost 5 bases, and 15 bases lay in between. Written as DNA, the CDR3 is TGTGCCAGCAGTTACTCGCCTAGCGAGGGAGGAGATACGCAGTATTTT. This translates into CASSYSPSEGGDTQYF.

V usage is TRBV19 and J usage is TRBJ1-1, with a weak D call TRBD1 (5 bases). V was cut by 8 bases and J by 0 bases, with 16 bases left in between. CDR3 size: 15 residues. Germline CDR1 LNHDA, CDR2 SQIVND (reference sequence). CDR3 in DNA: TGTGCCAGTTCTCACGTAGGGGTAATGAACACTGAAGCTTTCTTT. This codes for CASSHVGVMNTEAFF.

The chain combines TRBV27 with TRBJ1-2; 7 nucleotides line up with TRBD1. This CDR3 comprises 14 residues. Trimming took 4 bases from V and 5 from J; bases not matched to a gene: 7. Germline V gives CDR1 MNHEY, CDR2 SMNVEV (reference sequence). In nucleotides, the CDR3 is TGTGCCAGCAGTTCCGGGGACAGCTTTTATGGCTACACCTTC. It yields the protein CASSSGDSFYGYTF.

This clonotype has only one observation. The chain joins TRBV20-1 to TRBJ1-6; D is ambiguous. V was cut by 5 bases and J by 8 bases, with 16 bases left in between. Germline V gene data show CDR1 as DFQATT and CDR2 as SNEGSKA (reference sequence). The CDR3 has 14 amino acids. Here the CDR3 reads CSAGVPGAYSPLHF. The CDR3 nucleotides are TGCAGTGCTGGAGTCCCGGGAGCCTATTCACCCCTCCACTTT.

This chain connects TRBV12-3 or TRBV12-4 to TRBJ1-2; D may be TRBD1 (5 bases). Trimming stripped 2 bases from V and 5 bases from J, with 15 bases between. The CDR3 totals 15 residues. CDR3 loop: CASSLRWGSLYGYTF. In DNA form, the CDR3 reads TGTGCCAGCAGTTTACGGTGGGGCTCTCTTTATGGCTACACCTTC.

The chain uses TRBV5-1 and TRBJ1-2; 7 positions match TRBD1. The CDR3 is made up of 18 amino acids. Germline V gene sequence: CDR1 SGHRS, CDR2 YFSETQ. Trimming cost V 0 bases and J 1 base; bases outside gene matches: 12. The CDR3 DNA is TGCGCCAGCAGCTTGGCCTGGGTTCGACAGGGACATAACTATGGCTACACCTTC. It translates to CASSLAWVRQGHNYGYTF.

This clonotype has just a few counts. The chain carries TRBV24-1 and TRBJ1-2; D not certain. Trimming removed 5 bases from V and 4 bases from J, with 10 bases in between. The CDR3 runs to 13 residues. Germline lookup yields CDR1 KGHDR and CDR2 SFDVKD. DNA for the CDR3: TGTGCCACCAGTGCAACCGGAGCCTATGGCTACACCTTC. It translates to CATSATGAYGYTF.

In this sample, this clonotype turned up a few times. V is TRBV13 and J is TRBJ2-7, with D tentatively TRBD1 (6 bases). The ends were cut back, 3 bases at V and 7 bases at J, with 10 bases in the middle. CDR1 and CDR2 from the germline V gene are PRHDT and FYEKMQ (reference sequence). This CDR3 contains 12 residues. The CDR3 protein is CASSFRDNEQYF. In DNA, the CDR3 is TGTGCCAGCAGCTTCAGGGACAATGAGCAGTACTTC.

The V call is TRBV6-5, the J call TRBJ2-6, with unresolved D. The V gene's germline CDR1 is MNHEY and CDR2 SVGAGI. This CDR3 is 16 amino acids long. The V end lost 6 bases, the J end lost 2 bases, and 14 bases lay between the germline ends. The CDR3, as DNA: TGTGCCAGCAGCCCCAATGAAGGAACTGGGGCCAACGTCCTGACTTTC. As protein: CASSPNEGTGANVLTF.

This clonotype was picked up a small number of times. The chain combines TRBV10-3 with TRBJ1-2, with D uncertain. Germline CDR1 and CDR2: ENHRY and SYGVKD. V was pared by 8 bases and J by 3 bases, with 16 bases between. The CDR3 runs 14 residues. Here the CDR3 DNA reads TGTGCCATCCGGGAAGACTTAACCTACTATGGCTACACCTTC. Protein: CAIREDLTYYGYTF.

This clonotype has a handful of counts. The chain recombines TRBV6-6 with TRBJ1-5, with D hard to call. The V end lost 11 bases, the J end lost 2 bases, and 10 bases lay between the germline ends. CDR1 and CDR2 from the germline V gene are MNHNY and SVGAGI (reference sequence). The CDR3 loop spans 12 amino acids. The CDR3 bases are TGTGCCGTCGCGGAGGGCAATCAGCCCCAGCATTTT. It encodes CAVAEGNQPQHF.

This clonotype has at least ten counts. The genes are TRBV20-1 and TRBJ2-7; no reliable D call. The germline V gene has CDR1 DFQATT and CDR2 SNEGSKA (reference sequence). The CDR3 runs to 13 residues. Trimming took 1 base from V and 1 from J, leaving 8 bases between them. The CDR3 region has the DNA TGCAGTGCTAGAGGGCAGGATTCCTACGAGCAGTACTTC. Protein sequence: CSARGQDSYEQYF.

There are a few counts of this clonotype. This chain uses TRBV20-1 with TRBJ1-5; 10 positions agree with TRBD1. CDR3 length equals 15 residues. Losses at the gene ends were 1 base for V and 7 bases for J; bases not matched to a gene: 7. Germline V CDR1 and CDR2: DFQATT, SNEGSKA (reference sequence). The CDR3 reads CSARGGQGFEQPQHF. CDR3 nucleotides: TGCAGTGCTAGAGGGGGACAGGGGTTTGAGCAGCCCCAGCATTTT.

The J gene is TRBJ2-3, the V gene TRBV7-2, with TRBD2 as a possible D gene (5 bases). Between the trimmed V and J ends, which lost 1 base and 4 bases, there was a span of 9 bases. Germline-derived CDR1 and CDR2 are SGHTA and FQGNSA. The CDR3 runs 14 residues. Here the CDR3 reads CASSLGPGSDTQYF. The CDR3 bases are TGTGCCAGCAGCTTAGGGCCGGGATCAGATACGCAGTATTTT.

The V call is TRBV4-3, the J call TRBJ1-2; 11 bases agree with TRBD1. The CDR3 has 16 amino acids. V lost 1 base, J lost 4 bases, and 5 bases stayed unmatched. CDR1 is LGHNA and CDR2 is YSLEER in the germline V gene. The CDR3 nucleotides read TGCGCCAGCAGCCAAGGGGACAGGGGGAGATTCTATGGCTACACCTTC. It codes for CASSQGDRGRFYGYTF.